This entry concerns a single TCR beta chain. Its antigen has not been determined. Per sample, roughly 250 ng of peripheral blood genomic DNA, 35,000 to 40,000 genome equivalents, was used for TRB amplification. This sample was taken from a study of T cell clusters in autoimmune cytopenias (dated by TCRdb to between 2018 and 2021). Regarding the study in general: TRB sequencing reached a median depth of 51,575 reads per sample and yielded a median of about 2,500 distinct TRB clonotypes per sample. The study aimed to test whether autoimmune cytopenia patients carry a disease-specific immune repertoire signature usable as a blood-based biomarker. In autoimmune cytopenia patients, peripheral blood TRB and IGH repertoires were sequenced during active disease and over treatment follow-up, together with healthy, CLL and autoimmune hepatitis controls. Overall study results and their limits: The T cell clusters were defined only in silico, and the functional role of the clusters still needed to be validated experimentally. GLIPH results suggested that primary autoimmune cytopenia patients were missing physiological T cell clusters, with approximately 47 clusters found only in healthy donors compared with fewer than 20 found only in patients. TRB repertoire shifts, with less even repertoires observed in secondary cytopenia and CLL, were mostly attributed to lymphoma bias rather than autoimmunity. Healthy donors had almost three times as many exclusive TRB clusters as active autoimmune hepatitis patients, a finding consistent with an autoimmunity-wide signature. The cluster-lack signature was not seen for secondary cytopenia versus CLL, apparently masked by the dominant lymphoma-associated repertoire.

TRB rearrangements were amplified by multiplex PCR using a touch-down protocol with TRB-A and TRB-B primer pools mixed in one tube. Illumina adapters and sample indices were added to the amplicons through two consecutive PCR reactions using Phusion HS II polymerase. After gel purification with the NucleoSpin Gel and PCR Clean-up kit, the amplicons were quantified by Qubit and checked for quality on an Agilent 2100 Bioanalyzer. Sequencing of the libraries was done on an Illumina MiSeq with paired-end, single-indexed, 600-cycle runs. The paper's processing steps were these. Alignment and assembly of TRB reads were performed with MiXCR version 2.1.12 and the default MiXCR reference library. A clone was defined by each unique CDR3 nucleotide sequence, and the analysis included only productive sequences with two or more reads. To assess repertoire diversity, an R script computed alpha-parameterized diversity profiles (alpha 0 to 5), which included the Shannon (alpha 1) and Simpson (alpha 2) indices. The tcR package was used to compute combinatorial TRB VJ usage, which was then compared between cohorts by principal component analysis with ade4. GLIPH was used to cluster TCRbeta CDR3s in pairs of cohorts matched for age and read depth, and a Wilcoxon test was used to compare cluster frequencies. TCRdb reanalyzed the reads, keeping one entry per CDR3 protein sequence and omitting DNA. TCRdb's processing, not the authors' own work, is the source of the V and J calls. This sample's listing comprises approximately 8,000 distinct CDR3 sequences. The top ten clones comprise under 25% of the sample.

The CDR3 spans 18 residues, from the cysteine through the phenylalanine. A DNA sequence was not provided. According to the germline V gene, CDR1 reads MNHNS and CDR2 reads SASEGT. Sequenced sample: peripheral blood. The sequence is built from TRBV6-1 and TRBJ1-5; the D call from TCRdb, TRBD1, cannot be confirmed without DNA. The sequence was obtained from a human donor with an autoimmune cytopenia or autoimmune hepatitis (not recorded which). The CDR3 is CASSDCRDPRQDNQPQHF.